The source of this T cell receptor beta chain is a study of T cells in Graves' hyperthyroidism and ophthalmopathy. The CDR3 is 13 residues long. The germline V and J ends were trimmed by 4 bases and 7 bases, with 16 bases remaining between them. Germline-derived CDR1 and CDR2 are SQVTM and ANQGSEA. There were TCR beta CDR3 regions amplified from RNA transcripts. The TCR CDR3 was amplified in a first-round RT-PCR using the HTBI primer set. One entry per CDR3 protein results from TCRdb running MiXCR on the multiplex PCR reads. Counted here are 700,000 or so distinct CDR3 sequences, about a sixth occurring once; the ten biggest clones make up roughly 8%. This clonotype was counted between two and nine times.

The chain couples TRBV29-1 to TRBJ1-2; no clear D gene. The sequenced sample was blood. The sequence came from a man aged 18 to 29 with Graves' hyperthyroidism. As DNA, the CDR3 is TGCAGCGTTGTAGACTCTCTTAGGAGTGGCTACACCTTC. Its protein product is CSVVDSLRSGYTF.